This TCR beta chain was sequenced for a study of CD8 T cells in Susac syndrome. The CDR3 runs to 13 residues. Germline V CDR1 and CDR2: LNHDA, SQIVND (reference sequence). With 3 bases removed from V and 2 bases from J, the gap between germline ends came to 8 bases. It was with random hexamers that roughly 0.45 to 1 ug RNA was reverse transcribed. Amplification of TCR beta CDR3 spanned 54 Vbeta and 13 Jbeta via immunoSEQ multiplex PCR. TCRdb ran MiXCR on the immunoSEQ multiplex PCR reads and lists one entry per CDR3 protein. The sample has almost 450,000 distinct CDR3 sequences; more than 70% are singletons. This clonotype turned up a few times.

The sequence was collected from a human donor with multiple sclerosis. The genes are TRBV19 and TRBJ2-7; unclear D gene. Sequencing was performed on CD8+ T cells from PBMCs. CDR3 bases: TGTGCCAGTAGTATCGCAGGTACCTACGAGCAGTACTTC. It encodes CASSIAGTYEQYF.